This TCR beta chain was retrieved from a study of blood T cells in healthy people across ages. The authors extracted at least 5 micrograms of total RNA per sample. A second roughly 6 to 12 cycle PCR used barcoded and J-beta primers. TCRdb redid the calling of the 5' RACE reads with MiXCR, one entry per CDR3 protein. The profile shows approximately 1.5 million distinct CDR3 sequences, roughly 43% of them singletons. This TCR was recovered from a woman aged 18-30 years in good health. Sequenced material: blood.

CDR3 nucleotide sequence: TGTGCCAGCAGTGACGACGGTTCGAACACTGAAGCTTTCTTT. Translation: CASSDDGSNTEAFF. This rearrangement joins TRBV2 to TRBJ1-1; no definite D call. The CDR3 totals 14 residues. CDR1 is SNHLY, CDR2 FYNNEI, per germline. Between the trimmed V and J ends, which lost 3 bases and 1 base, there was a span of 9 bases.